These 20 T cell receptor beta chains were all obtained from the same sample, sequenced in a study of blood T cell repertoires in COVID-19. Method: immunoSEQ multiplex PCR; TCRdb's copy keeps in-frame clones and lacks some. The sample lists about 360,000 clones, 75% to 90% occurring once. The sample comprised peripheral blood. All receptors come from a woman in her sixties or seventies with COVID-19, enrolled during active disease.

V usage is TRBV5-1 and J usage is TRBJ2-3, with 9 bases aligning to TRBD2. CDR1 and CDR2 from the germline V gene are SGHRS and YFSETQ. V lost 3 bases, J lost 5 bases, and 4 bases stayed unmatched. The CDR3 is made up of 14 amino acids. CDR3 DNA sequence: TGCGCCAGCAGCTCTAGCGGGGAAGGAGATACGCAGTATTTT. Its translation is CASSSSGEGDTQYF.

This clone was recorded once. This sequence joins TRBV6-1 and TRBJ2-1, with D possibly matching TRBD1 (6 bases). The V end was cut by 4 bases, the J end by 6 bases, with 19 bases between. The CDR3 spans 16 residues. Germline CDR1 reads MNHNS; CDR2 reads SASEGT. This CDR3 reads CASSGRWGQGINEQFF. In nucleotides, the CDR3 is TGTGCCAGCAGTGGTAGGTGGGGGCAGGGGATCAATGAGCAGTTCTTC.

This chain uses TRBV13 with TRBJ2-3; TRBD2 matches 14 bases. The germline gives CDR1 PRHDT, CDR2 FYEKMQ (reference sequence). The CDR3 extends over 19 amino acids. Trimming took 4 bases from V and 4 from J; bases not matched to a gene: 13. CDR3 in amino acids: CASSWGLAGVPHLPDTQYF. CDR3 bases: TGTGCCAGCAGCTGGGGACTAGCGGGGGTACCCCACCTGCCAGATACGCAGTATTTT.

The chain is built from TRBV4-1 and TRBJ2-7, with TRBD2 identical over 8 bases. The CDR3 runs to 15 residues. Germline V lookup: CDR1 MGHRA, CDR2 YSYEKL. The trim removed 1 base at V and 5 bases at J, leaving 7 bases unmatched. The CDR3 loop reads CASSQVRGGLDEQYF. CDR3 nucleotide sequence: TGCGCCAGCAGCCAAGTCCGGGGGGGCCTGGACGAGCAGTACTTC.

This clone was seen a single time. CDR3 residues: CATKGATEGYTF. CDR3 in DNA: TGTGCCACCAAAGGAGCAACGGAGGGCTACACCTTC. The chain couples TRBV10-3 to TRBJ1-2; D not resolved. The CDR3 contains 12 residues. Germline V gene lookup returns CDR1 ENHRY and CDR2 SYGVKD. Trimming shortened V by 10 bases and J by 8 bases, and 17 bases separated the two germline ends.

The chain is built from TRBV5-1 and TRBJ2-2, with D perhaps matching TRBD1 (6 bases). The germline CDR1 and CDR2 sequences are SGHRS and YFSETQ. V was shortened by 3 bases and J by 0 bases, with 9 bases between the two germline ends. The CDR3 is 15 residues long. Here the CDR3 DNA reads TGCGCCAGCAGCTCGGCAGGGGCGAACACCGGGGAGCTGTTTTTT. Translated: CASSSAGANTGELFF. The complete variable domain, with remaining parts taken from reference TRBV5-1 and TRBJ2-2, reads KAGVTQTPRYLIKTRGQQVTLSCSPISGHRSVSWYQQTPGQGLQFLFEYFSETQRNKGNFPGRFSGRQFSNSRSEMNVSTLELGDSALYLCASSSAGANTGELFFGEGSRLTVL.

The chain's CDR3 is CASSVGIAGATTDTQYF. As DNA, the CDR3 is TGTGCCAGCAGCGTAGGGATAGCGGGGGCTACCACAGATACGCAGTATTTT. The J gene is TRBJ2-3, the V gene TRBV9; 9 nucleotides line up with TRBD2. The germline V gene has CDR1 SGDLS and CDR2 YYNGEE. The CDR3 covers 17 residues. The ends lost 0 bases at V and 2 bases at J; junction bases unmatched: 7.

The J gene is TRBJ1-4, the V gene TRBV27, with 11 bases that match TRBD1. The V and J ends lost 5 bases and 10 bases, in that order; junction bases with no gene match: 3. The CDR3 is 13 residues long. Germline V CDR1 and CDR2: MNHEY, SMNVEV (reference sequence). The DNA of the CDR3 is TGTGCCAGCAGTCTAGGACAGGGGGCAAAACTGTTTTTT. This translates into CASSLGQGAKLFF.

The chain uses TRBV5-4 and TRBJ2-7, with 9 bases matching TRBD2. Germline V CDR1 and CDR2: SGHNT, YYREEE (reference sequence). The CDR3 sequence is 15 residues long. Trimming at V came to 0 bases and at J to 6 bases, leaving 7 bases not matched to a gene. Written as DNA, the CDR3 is TGTGCCAGCAGCTTGGTTCCGCGGGGGGGCGGCGAGCAGTACTTC. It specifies CASSLVPRGGGEQYF. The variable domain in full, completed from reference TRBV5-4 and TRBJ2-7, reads ETGVTQSPTHLIKTRGQQVTLRCSSQSGHNTVSWYQQALGQGPQFIFQYYREEENGRGNFPPRFSGLQFPNYSSELNVNALELDDSALYLCASSLVPRGGGEQYFGPGTRLTVT.

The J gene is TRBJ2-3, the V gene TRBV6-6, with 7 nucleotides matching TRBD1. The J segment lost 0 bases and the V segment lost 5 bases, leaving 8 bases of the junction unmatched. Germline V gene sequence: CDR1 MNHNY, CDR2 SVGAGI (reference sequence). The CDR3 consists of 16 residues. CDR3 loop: CASSRQGTRSTDTQYF. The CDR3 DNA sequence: TGTGCCAGCAGTCGACAGGGTACGCGGAGCACAGATACGCAGTATTTT.

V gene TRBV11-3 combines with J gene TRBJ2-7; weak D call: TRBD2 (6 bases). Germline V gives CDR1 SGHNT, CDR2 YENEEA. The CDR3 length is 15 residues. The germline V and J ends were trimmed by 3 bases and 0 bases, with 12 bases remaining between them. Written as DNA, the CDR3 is TGTGCCAGCAGCTTCACTAGCTCTTTCTCCTACGAGCAGTACTTC. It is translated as CASSFTSSFSYEQYF.

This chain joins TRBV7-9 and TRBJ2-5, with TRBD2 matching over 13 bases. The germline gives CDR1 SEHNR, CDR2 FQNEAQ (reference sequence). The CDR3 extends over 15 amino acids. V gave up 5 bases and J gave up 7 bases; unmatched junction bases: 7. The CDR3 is CASSQTSGGVRTQYF. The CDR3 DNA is TGTGCCAGCAGCCAAACTAGCGGGGGGGTGCGGACCCAGTACTTC.

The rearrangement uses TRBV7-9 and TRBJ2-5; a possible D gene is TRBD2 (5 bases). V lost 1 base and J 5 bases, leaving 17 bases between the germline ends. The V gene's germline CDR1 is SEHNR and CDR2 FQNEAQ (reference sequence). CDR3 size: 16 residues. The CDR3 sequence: CASSLGAEGRPETQYF. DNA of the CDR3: TGTGCCAGCAGCTTAGGGGCCGAGGGCAGGCCGGAGACCCAGTACTTC.

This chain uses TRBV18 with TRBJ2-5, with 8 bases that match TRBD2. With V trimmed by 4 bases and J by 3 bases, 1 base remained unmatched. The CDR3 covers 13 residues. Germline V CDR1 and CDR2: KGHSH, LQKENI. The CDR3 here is CASSLLAEETQYF. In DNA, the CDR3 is TGTGCCAGCTCACTACTAGCGGAAGAGACCCAGTACTTC.

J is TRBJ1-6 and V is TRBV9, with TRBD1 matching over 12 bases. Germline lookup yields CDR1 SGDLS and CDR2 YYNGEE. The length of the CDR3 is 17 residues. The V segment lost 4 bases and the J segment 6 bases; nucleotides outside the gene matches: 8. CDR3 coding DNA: TGTGCCAGCAGCACCGGGACAGGGGGCGCGGTTAATTCACCCCTCCACTTT. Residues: CASSTGTGGAVNSPLHF.

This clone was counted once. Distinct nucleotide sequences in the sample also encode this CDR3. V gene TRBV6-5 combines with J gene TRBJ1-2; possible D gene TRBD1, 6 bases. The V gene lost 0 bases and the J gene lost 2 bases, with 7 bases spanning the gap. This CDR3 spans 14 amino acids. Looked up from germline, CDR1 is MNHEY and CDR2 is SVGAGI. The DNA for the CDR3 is TGTGCCAGCAGTTACTCTACAGGGAACTATGGCTACACCTTC. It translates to CASSYSTGNYGYTF.

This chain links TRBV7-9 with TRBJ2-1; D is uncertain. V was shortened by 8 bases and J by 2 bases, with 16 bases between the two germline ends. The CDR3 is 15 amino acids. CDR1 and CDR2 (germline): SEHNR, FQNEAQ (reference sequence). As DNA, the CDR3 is TGTGCCAGCGGCCCTCAAACGAGGCCCTACAATGAGCAGTTCTTC. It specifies CASGPQTRPYNEQFF.

The CDR3 DNA is TGCGCCAGCAGCTCCAGGGGGGTACGGGCCGGGGAGCTGTTTTTT. This translates into CASSSRGVRAGELFF. The chain links TRBV5-1 to TRBJ2-2; a possible D gene is TRBD1 (7 bases). The V and J ends lost 3 bases and 6 bases respectively, with 15 bases between them. In germline, CDR1 is SGHRS, CDR2 YFSETQ. CDR3 length: 15 amino acids.

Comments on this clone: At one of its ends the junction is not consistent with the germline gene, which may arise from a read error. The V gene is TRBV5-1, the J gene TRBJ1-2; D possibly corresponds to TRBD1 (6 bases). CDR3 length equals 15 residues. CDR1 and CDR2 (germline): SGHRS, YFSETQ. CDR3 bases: TGCGCCAGCAGCTTGGGGGCCACAGGGAACTCTGGCTACACCTTC. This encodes CASSLGATGNSGYTF.

The CDR3 loop reads CASSFTSGSSWYEQFF. The CDR3 DNA is TGTGCCAGCAGCTTCACTAGCGGTTCCTCTTGGTATGAGCAGTTCTTC. The gene calls are TRBV7-2 and TRBJ2-1; 8 nucleotides line up with TRBD2. Germline CDR1 and CDR2: SGHTA and FQGNSA. This CDR3 is built from 16 residues. Trimming took 3 bases from V and 8 from J; bases not matched to a gene: 12. Supplemented by reference TRBV7-2 and TRBJ2-1, the full variable domain reads GAGVSQSPSNKVTEKGKDVELRCDPISGHTALYWYRQSLGQGLEFLIYFQGNSAPDKSGLPSDRFSAERTGGSVSTLTIQRTQQEDSAVYLCASSFTSGSSWYEQFFGPGTRLTVL.